One sample yielded the 25 T cell receptor beta chains listed below, sequenced in a study of CD8 T cells in Susac syndrome. Random hexamers served to reverse transcribe about 0.5 to 1 ug RNA. One entry per CDR3 protein, called by TCRdb with MiXCR from the immunoSEQ multiplex PCR reads. The sample lists about 300,000 distinct CDR3 sequences; about 89% were seen once. The source material was CD8+ T cells from PBMCs. These receptors originate from a human donor with multiple sclerosis.

This chain uses TRBV14 with TRBJ2-4; TRBD1 might be the D (6 bases). Trimming took off 0 bases at V and 6 bases at J, with 12 bases between the two ends. CDR1 SGHDN and CDR2 FVKESK come from the germline V gene. The CDR3 consists of 15 residues. The CDR3 region has the DNA TGTGCCAGCAGCCAAGATCCAGGGGAACGAAACATTCAGTACTTC. Translating it yields CASSQDPGERNIQYF.

The rearrangement uses TRBV4-3 and TRBJ1-4, with 9 bases lining up with TRBD1. Germline V gene lookup returns CDR1 LGHNA and CDR2 YSLEER. The CDR3 is made up of 16 amino acids. The ends lost 0 bases at V and 7 bases at J; junction bases unmatched: 6. CDR3 region: CASSQDRGTGSEKLFF. The CDR3 region has the DNA TGCGCCAGCAGCCAAGATAGGGGGACAGGGAGTGAAAAACTGTTTTTT.

The chain combines TRBV14 with TRBJ2-7; D call uncertain. The CDR3 has 15 amino acids. The germline gives CDR1 SGHDN, CDR2 FVKESK. The V gene lost 0 bases and the J gene lost 6 bases, with 15 bases spanning the gap. The CDR3 sequence is CASSQESGSWFEQYF. Here the CDR3 DNA reads TGTGCCAGCAGCCAAGAATCCGGTTCGTGGTTCGAGCAGTACTTC.

This chain connects TRBV30 to TRBJ2-2; the D gene is possibly TRBD2 (6 bases). Trimming cost V 5 bases and J 5 bases, with 12 bases left between them. The germline V gene has CDR1 GTSNPN and CDR2 SVGIG (reference sequence). The length of the CDR3 is 13 residues. In nucleotides, the CDR3 is TGTGCCTGGGACCATGGAGGGACCGGGGAGCTGTTTTTT. It encodes CAWDHGGTGELFF.

This clonotype was observed a single time. The CDR3 DNA reads TGCGCCAGCAGCCAGGACTCCGGGACAGGGCCTTTGGATACGCAGTATTTT. Its protein product is CASSQDSGTGPLDTQYF. The chain has TRBV4-3 and TRBJ2-3; 9 positions match TRBD1. Germline trimming cut 3 bases from V and 6 bases from J; bases unmatched to any gene: 13. The CDR3 is 17 amino acids. CDR1 is LGHNA and CDR2 is YSLEER in the germline V gene.

The V call is TRBV5-4, the J call TRBJ2-7; D unclear. Germline V gives CDR1 SGHNT, CDR2 YYREEE (reference sequence). The V end lost 1 base, the J end lost 0 bases, and 5 bases lay between the germline ends. This CDR3 comprises 13 residues. CDR3 nucleotides: TGTGCCAGCAGCTTGTGGGGCTCCTACGAGCAGTACTTC. Protein product: CASSLWGSYEQYF.

The rearrangement links TRBV12-3 or TRBV12-4 to TRBJ2-3, with 11 positions matching TRBD2. Losses at the gene ends were 4 bases for V and 2 bases for J; bases not matched to a gene: 11. CDR3 length equals 18 residues. CDR3 sequence (DNA): TGTGCCAGCAGTTCACCATCAGTGGGACTAGCGGACACAGATACGCAGTATTTT. Translating it yields CASSSPSVGLADTDTQYF.

The gene calls are TRBV28 and TRBJ2-1, with a possible D match to TRBD1 (6 bases). The CDR3 is made up of 13 amino acids. Germline lookup yields CDR1 MDHEN and CDR2 SYDVKM. The ends were cut back, 3 bases at V and 10 bases at J, with 13 bases in the middle. CDR3 sequence reads: CASSFYRESEQFF. CDR3 sequence (DNA): TGTGCCAGCAGTTTCTACAGGGAAAGCGAGCAGTTCTTC.

J is TRBJ2-3 and V is TRBV5-6, with 9 bases identical to TRBD2. Germline V gives CDR1 SGHDT, CDR2 YYEEEE. Trimming removed 5 bases from V and 1 base from J; junction bases left unmatched: 14. The CDR3 is 18 residues long. DNA for the CDR3: TGTGCCAGCAGATCCGGGACTAGCCTCAGTCGGGGCACAGATACGCAGTATTTT. It translates to CASRSGTSLSRGTDTQYF.

The rearrangement joins TRBV5-8 to TRBJ2-2; 7 bases match TRBD2. J gave up 8 bases and V 4 bases, and 17 bases lay outside the gene matches. The CDR3 is 17 residues long. Germline assignment: CDR1 SGHTS and CDR2 YDEGEE. CDR3 nucleotides: TGTGCCAGCAGCGACAATGGACTAGTATTGTTAAGAGGGGAGCTGTTTTTT. It encodes CASSDNGLVLLRGELFF.

The CDR3 region is CASSLSGTGIEQFF. The CDR3 DNA is TGTGCCAGCAGTTTATCGGGGACAGGCATTGAGCAGTTCTTC. The V call is TRBV27, the J call TRBJ2-1; 8 bases agree with TRBD1. The germline V gene encodes CDR1 MNHEY and CDR2 SMNVEV (reference sequence). The V gene end was trimmed by 0 bases and the J gene end by 9 bases; junction bases not matched to a gene: 4. The CDR3 spans 14 residues.

The V gene is TRBV7-2, the J gene TRBJ1-2; perhaps TRBD1 as D (5 bases). The CDR3 runs to 11 residues. The germline V gene has CDR1 SGHTA and CDR2 FQGNSA. V was pared by 5 bases and J by 6 bases, with 7 bases between. CDR3 loop: CASSIGDGYTF. As DNA, the CDR3 is TGTGCCAGCAGCATAGGGGATGGCTACACCTTC.

The chain joins TRBV4-3 to TRBJ2-7; perhaps TRBD1 as D (7 bases). There are 17 residues in the CDR3. V was trimmed by 0 bases and J by 2 bases, leaving 17 bases between them. Germline CDR1 LGHNA, CDR2 YSLEER. CDR3 coding DNA: TGCGCCAGCAGCCAAGAGCGGGGCGGGACAGTAACCTACGAGCAGTACTTC. Its protein is CASSQERGGTVTYEQYF.

On this clonotype: Because the CDR3 is missing its conserved closing phenylalanine or tryptophan, this is likely a read error. V gene TRBV10-3 combines with J gene TRBJ2-1; 7 positions match TRBD1. Unmatched junction bases numbered 7, after V lost 10 bases and J lost 4 bases. Looked up from germline, CDR1 is ENHRY and CDR2 is SYGVKD. The CDR3 extends over 13 amino acids. The CDR3 reads CATGTAFYNEQFL. For the CDR3, the DNA is TGTGCCACGGGGACAGCATTTTACAATGAGCAGTTCTTG.

The chain is built from TRBV15 and TRBJ2-1, with D uncertain. This CDR3 comprises 15 residues. CDR1 and CDR2 from the germline V gene are LNHNV and YYDKDF (reference sequence). With 3 bases removed from V and 0 bases from J, the gap between germline ends came to 9 bases. The CDR3: CATSSFSFSYNEQFF. CDR3 DNA: TGTGCCACCAGCAGTTTTTCCTTCTCCTACAATGAGCAGTTCTTC.

The rearrangement joins TRBV27 to TRBJ2-7, with a possible D match to TRBD2 (5 bases). V was cut by 8 bases and J by 0 bases, with 8 bases left in between. The V gene's germline CDR1 is MNHEY and CDR2 SMNVEV (reference sequence). The CDR3 has 12 amino acids. Here the CDR3 reads CASGRPSYEQYF. In nucleotides, the CDR3 is TGTGCCAGCGGGAGACCCTCCTACGAGCAGTACTTC.

The V gene is TRBV2, the J gene TRBJ2-7; 8 bases are shared with TRBD1. The CDR3 runs to 14 residues. Germline V gene sequence: CDR1 SNHLY, CDR2 FYNNEI. The V segment lost 10 bases and the J segment 3 bases; nucleotides outside the gene matches: 11. CDR3 sequence reads: CATYRGDGFYEQYF. The CDR3 nucleotides read TGTGCCACCTACAGGGGGGACGGCTTCTACGAGCAGTACTTC.

The chain couples TRBV7-2 to TRBJ2-3, with D possibly being TRBD1 (8 bases). CDR3 length: 15 residues. Trimming took off 7 bases at V and 5 bases at J, with 19 bases between the two ends. Germline CDR1 SGHTA, CDR2 FQGNSA. The CDR3 region has the DNA TGTGCCAGCACCCCCGGACAGGGAGGGCGAGATACGCAGTATTTT. This gives the protein CASTPGQGGRDTQYF.

The chain is built from TRBV2 and TRBJ2-7, with 9 bases identical to TRBD1. The CDR3 is 15 amino acids. Trimming removed 6 bases from V and 5 bases from J; junction bases left unmatched: 11. Germline CDR1 is SNHLY and CDR2 is FYNNEI. DNA for the CDR3: TGTGCCAGCAGCCACCGCTACAGGGGGCAGAACGAGCAGTACTTC. It encodes CASSHRYRGQNEQYF.

The chain carries TRBV28 and TRBJ1-2; D may be TRBD1 (6 bases). The CDR3 loop spans 19 amino acids. Trimming took off 6 bases at V and 0 bases at J, with 26 bases between the two ends. Germline V gene data show CDR1 as MDHEN and CDR2 as SYDVKM. CDR3 sequence (DNA): TGTGCCAGCAGCTTCATCCCCATCCGCTTCGGGACAACTAACTATGGCTACACCTTC. This sequence encodes CASSFIPIRFGTTNYGYTF.

This chain links TRBV6-2 or TRBV6-3 with TRBJ2-4, with D tentatively TRBD1 or TRBD2 (5 bases each). The germline CDR1 and CDR2 sequences are MNHEY and SVGEGT. Trimming took off 2 bases at V and 8 bases at J, with 16 bases between the two ends. The length of the CDR3 is 15 residues. CDR3 bases: TGTGCCAGCAGTTACCGCAGCGGCATGGGGGACATTCAGTACTTC. Amino acids: CASSYRSGMGDIQYF.

J is TRBJ1-1 and V is TRBV6-2 or TRBV6-3, with 7 bases that match TRBD1. V lost 5 bases, J lost 0 bases, and 6 bases stayed unmatched. The CDR3 has 15 residues. CDR1 is MNHEY, CDR2 SVGEGT, per germline. The CDR3 DNA sequence: TGTGCCAGCAGTCCATGGACAGGCGTGAACACTGAAGCTTTCTTT. Its protein is CASSPWTGVNTEAFF.

This chain uses TRBV28 with TRBJ2-5; D call uncertain. Trimming cost V 5 bases and J 0 bases, with 10 bases left between them. The CDR3 is 14 amino acids. CDR1 is MDHEN and CDR2 is SYDVKM in the germline V gene. Written as DNA, the CDR3 is TGTGCCAGCAGTCATGGAGAGTACCAAGAGACCCAGTACTTC. It encodes CASSHGEYQETQYF.

J is TRBJ2-7 and V is TRBV9; D remains unclear. Trimming shortened V by 0 bases and J by 2 bases, and 6 bases separated the two germline ends. The CDR3 spans 13 residues. From germline, CDR1 is SGDLS and CDR2 YYNGEE. In DNA, the CDR3 is TGTGCCAGCAGCGTAGCACATACCTACGAGCAGTACTTC. Translation gives CASSVAHTYEQYF.

The CDR3 DNA reads TGTGCCAGCAGCCGGGCCACGGACAATGAGCAGTTCTTC. Translated: CASSRATDNEQFF. V and J are TRBV5-4 and TRBJ2-1; D is undetermined. CDR1 and CDR2 (germline): SGHNT, YYREEE (reference sequence). This CDR3 has 13 residues. V was clipped by 4 bases and J by 5 bases, with 10 bases between them.